This record concerns one TCR beta chain sequence. This entry comes from a study of blood T cell repertoires in COVID-19. The wider study: Sites across the United States, Italy and Spain contributed samples from acute and convalescent COVID-19.

V trimming: 4 bases; J trimming: 7 bases; junction bases outside the gene matches: 4. Looked up from germline, CDR1 is SGHNT and CDR2 is YYREEE (reference sequence). The CDR3 is 13 residues long. Clones were sequenced by immunoSEQ multiplex PCR, and TCRdb holds only the in-frame ones, with some missing. The table has fewer than 300,000 clones, roughly nine tenths seen once. The source is a woman in her thirties with COVID-19, enrolled during active disease. The rearrangement links TRBV5-4 to TRBJ1-5; 8 nucleotides match TRBD1. The sample consisted of peripheral blood. CDR3 nucleotides: TGTGCCAGCAGCGCAGACAGGGGCCAGCCCCAGCATTTT. It codes for CASSADRGQPQHF. Full variable domain (remainder filled in from reference TRBV5-4 and TRBJ1-5): ETGVTQSPTHLIKTRGQQVTLRCSSQSGHNTVSWYQQALGQGPQFIFQYYREEENGRGNFPPRFSGLQFPNYSSELNVNALELDDSALYLCASSADRGQPQHFGDGTRLSIL.